This T cell receptor (beta chain) was retrieved from a study of beta chain features in type 1 diabetes. Study findings and constraints: Researchers report that Type 1 diabetes patients had moderately but significantly shorter TCRB CDR3s across all four CD4+ subsets. Sampled from patients, naive, central memory and Treg TCRB repertoires appeared more similar than those sampled from healthy donors.

Worth noting for this clone: Its antigen is not identified.

Sampling consisted of one heparinised blood draw per donor, averaging approximately 120 mL. Purities over 98% were achieved in all sorted populations. The isolated RNA, all of it, was reverse transcribed, so expressed TCRB transcripts were what got sequenced. The protocol was immunoSEQ multiplex PCR, while the TCRdb copy is restricted to in-frame clones and leaves out a portion. This table has 120,000 to 150,000 clones, around 13% appearing once. The CDR3 sequence is 12 residues long. Germline V gene sequence: CDR1 MGHDK, CDR2 SYGVNS. V dropped 4 bases and J dropped 8 bases, with 11 bases sitting between them.

This TCR was recovered from a man aged 18 to 30 with type 1 diabetes. The sequencing sample was made of central memory CD4+ T cells from blood. The rearrangement joins TRBV25-1 to TRBJ1-2; D is uncertain. This CDR3 reads CASSVELWGYTF. The DNA for the CDR3 is TGTGCCAGCAGTGTAGAACTTTGGGGCTACACCTTC.